These 19 T cell receptor beta chains share one sample of origin, sequenced in a study of OX40 agonist ivuxolimab in advanced cancers. The assay was immunoSEQ multiplex PCR, and TCRdb's table has in-frame clones only and misses some. Found here are about 80,000 clones, about 86% of them singletons; the top ten hold approximately 6.3%. The sequenced sample was CD4+ or CD8+ T cells sorted from blood, obtained in a trial of the OX40 agonist ivuxolimab. Every receptor here comes from an adult with an advanced solid tumor such as melanoma, head and neck, liver or kidney cancer.

The chain couples TRBV7-2 to TRBJ1-3; D gene uncertain. The CDR3 is 15 amino acids. The germline V gene has CDR1 SGHTA and CDR2 FQGNSA. V shed 3 bases and J shed 0 bases, with 9 bases lying between them. CDR3 amino acids: CASSLSRGSGNTIYF. For the CDR3, the DNA is TGTGCCAGCAGCTTGTCCCGGGGCTCTGGAAACACCATATATTTT.

The chain carries TRBV7-6 and TRBJ2-1; 10 bases are shared with TRBD1. J gave up 1 base and V 6 bases, and 15 bases lay outside the gene matches. The CDR3 length is 19 residues. From germline, CDR1 is SGHVS and CDR2 FNYEAQ. This CDR3 is CASRLARGQGRQSYNEQFF. The CDR3 DNA reads TGTGCCAGCAGGCTAGCGAGGGGACAGGGGCGCCAATCCTACAATGAGCAGTTCTTC.

The chain links TRBV7-3 to TRBJ2-1; 7 bases agree with TRBD2. CDR3 length: 16 amino acids. The germline V gene has CDR1 SGHTA and CDR2 FQGTGA. After removal of 5 bases from V and 6 bases from J, the junction contained 13 bases not matched to a gene. CDR3: CASSPLAREVVNEQFF. CDR3 DNA: TGTGCCAGCAGCCCATTAGCACGGGAGGTCGTCAATGAGCAGTTCTTC.

The chain carries TRBV5-5 and TRBJ2-2; tentatively, D is TRBD1 (5 bases). V gave up 0 bases and J gave up 11 bases, with 14 bases separating them. From germline, CDR1 is SGHKS and CDR2 YYEKEE (reference sequence). The CDR3 length is 14 residues. CDR3 loop: CASSLAMWQGELFF. The CDR3 bases are TGTGCCAGCAGCTTGGCAATGTGGCAGGGCGAGCTGTTTTTT.

The V and J genes are TRBV4-3 and TRBJ1-1; 7 bases agree with TRBD1. The CDR3 sequence is 16 residues long. CDR1 and CDR2 (germline): LGHNA, YSLEER. The V gene end was trimmed by 0 bases and the J gene end by 5 bases; junction bases not matched to a gene: 9. The CDR3 DNA follows: TGCGCCAGCAGCCAAGATCCGGACAGGTCCAAGACTGAAGCTTTCTTT. Translation: CASSQDPDRSKTEAFF.

The V call is TRBV6-1, the J call TRBJ2-7, with 8 bases aligning to TRBD1. The CDR3 covers 15 residues. From germline, CDR1 is MNHNS and CDR2 SASEGT. The V and J ends lost 5 bases and 0 bases, in that order; junction bases with no gene match: 6. The CDR3 DNA is TGTGCCAGCAGTACCGACAGGGGAGGCTCCTACGAGCAGTACGTC. Protein sequence: CASSTDRGGSYEQYV.

The CDR3 coding sequence is TGTGCCAGCAGTTTGAAGGGGGGGGAGCTGTTTTTT. This encodes CASSLKGGELFF. The J gene is TRBJ2-2, the V gene TRBV28; tentative D call: TRBD1 (5 bases). The CDR3 sequence is 12 residues long. CDR1 and CDR2 from the germline V gene are MDHEN and SYDVKM. V shed 3 bases and J shed 8 bases, with 7 bases lying between them.

This sequence joins TRBV28 and TRBJ2-7, with 11 bases aligning to TRBD2. The V and J ends lost 6 bases and 7 bases, in that order; junction bases with no gene match: 11. The germline gives CDR1 MDHEN, CDR2 SYDVKM. The CDR3 runs 15 residues. CDR3 region: CASSRGSSGRPEQYF. For the CDR3, the DNA is TGTGCCAGCAGCCGAGGGTCTAGCGGGAGGCCAGAGCAGTACTTC.

The chain employs TRBV18 and TRBJ2-4; weak D call: TRBD2 (5 bases). With 0 bases removed from V and 6 bases from J, the gap between germline ends came to 9 bases. Germline V CDR1 and CDR2: KGHSH, LQKENI. The CDR3 is 14 amino acids. The CDR3 nucleotides read TGTGCCAGCTCACCACCGGAGGAGAGAAACATTCAGTACTTC. Its protein product is CASSPPEERNIQYF.

The chain carries TRBV7-9 and TRBJ2-6, with no clear D. This CDR3 has 18 residues. Looked up from germline, CDR1 is SEHNR and CDR2 is FQNEAQ (reference sequence). Trimming took 1 base from V and 0 from J, leaving 13 bases between them. For the CDR3, the DNA is TGTGCCAGCAGCTTAGGTGGCTTTGGTAACTCTGGGGCCAACGTCCTGACTTTC. This translates into CASSLGGFGNSGANVLTF.

CDR3 coding DNA: TGTGCCACAGGACCGCCGGGGAACTATGGCTACACCTTC. Protein sequence: CATGPPGNYGYTF. V is TRBV10-3 and J is TRBJ1-2; no clear D. CDR3 length: 13 residues. The V and J ends lost 10 bases and 2 bases respectively, with 14 bases between them. The V gene's germline CDR1 is ENHRY and CDR2 SYGVKD.

The rearrangement links TRBV28 to TRBJ1-1, with TRBD1 as a possible D gene (6 bases). The CDR3 loop spans 11 amino acids. V was shortened by 2 bases and J by 13 bases, with 11 bases between the two germline ends. Germline loops: CDR1 MDHEN, CDR2 SYDVKM. CDR3 protein: CASSLMDSFFF. The CDR3 DNA is TGTGCCAGCAGTTTAATGGACAGTTTTTTCTTT.

In its sample, this clone was seen once. The chain employs TRBV18 and TRBJ2-1, with D tentatively TRBD2 (5 bases). The germline V gene has CDR1 KGHSH and CDR2 LQKENI. V lost 0 bases, J lost 5 bases, and 14 bases lay in between. CDR3 length equals 16 residues. The CDR3 DNA reads TGTGCCAGCTCACCACCGGAGGTTGGGGTAAACAATGAGCAGTTCTTC. Its translation: CASSPPEVGVNNEQFF.

The chain links TRBV6-6 to TRBJ1-2; the D gene is possibly TRBD1 (6 bases). Germline V lookup: CDR1 MNHNY, CDR2 SVGAGI (reference sequence). The V and J ends lost 2 bases and 6 bases respectively, with 13 bases between them. The CDR3 is 14 amino acids. The CDR3 sequence is CASSYGTGLDGYTF. CDR3 DNA sequence: TGTGCCAGCAGTTACGGTACAGGGTTGGATGGCTACACCTTC.

The CDR3 nucleotides read TGTGCCAGCAGCGCCCCGGGACAGGGGATCTATGGCTACACCTTC. Amino acid sequence: CASSAPGQGIYGYTF. The chain recombines TRBV28 with TRBJ1-2; 10 bases fit TRBD1. Trimming at V came to 6 bases and at J to 4 bases, leaving 8 bases not matched to a gene. This CDR3 has 15 amino acids. Germline CDR1 reads MDHEN; CDR2 reads SYDVKM.

This rearrangement joins TRBV7-9 to TRBJ1-4; D might be TRBD1 (5 bases). CDR3 length: 16 amino acids. CDR1 is SEHNR, CDR2 FQNEAQ, per germline (reference sequence). Trimming took off 5 bases at V and 0 bases at J, with 13 bases between the two ends. The CDR3 loop reads CASSPADSATNEKLFF. CDR3 bases: TGTGCCAGCAGCCCGGCAGACAGCGCAACTAATGAAAAACTGTTTTTT.

The chain links TRBV7-3 to TRBJ2-2; possibly TRBD2 for D (6 bases). V was clipped by 0 bases and J by 7 bases, with 12 bases between them. Germline assignment: CDR1 SGHTA and CDR2 FQGTGA. The CDR3 contains 15 residues. CDR3 in DNA: TGTGCCAGCAGCTTAACACGGGGAGGCGGCGGGGAGCTGTTTTTT. This sequence encodes CASSLTRGGGGELFF.

J is TRBJ1-5 and V is TRBV5-8; D might be TRBD1 (5 bases). Germline V gives CDR1 SGHTS, CDR2 YDEGEE. There are 18 residues in the CDR3. V was trimmed by 2 bases and J by 5 bases, leaving 23 bases between them. The CDR3 region has the DNA TGTGCCAGCAGCTTTTTTTCCGGGACGGAGGATTACCATCAGCCCCAGCATTTT. As protein: CASSFFSGTEDYHQPQHF.

As concerns this clone: The same CDR3 also results from other DNA sequences found in this sample. The chain joins TRBV6-6 to TRBJ1-6; TRBD1 matches at 11 bases. Trimming at V came to 6 bases and at J to 9 bases, leaving 4 bases not matched to a gene. Germline values: CDR1 MNHNY, CDR2 SVGAGI (reference sequence). There are 14 residues in the CDR3. This CDR3 reads CASSEGQGVSPLHF. Here the CDR3 DNA reads TGTGCCAGCAGCGAGGGACAGGGGGTTTCACCCCTCCACTTT.